These 10 T cell receptor beta chains were sequenced from one sample in a study of blood T cell repertoires in COVID-19. The repertoire was sequenced with immunoSEQ multiplex PCR; TCRdb's copy has only in-frame clones and lacks some. The repertoire holds 64,000 or so clones, with around 80% as singletons. Sequencing was done on a sample of peripheral blood. The receptors were gathered from a man aged 80 or over with acute or convalescent COVID-19.

The rearrangement joins TRBV14 to TRBJ2-7; 7 nucleotides align to TRBD1. The CDR3 has 15 residues. V dropped 0 bases and J dropped 3; count of bases not matched to a gene: 5. CDR1 is SGHDN, CDR2 FVKESK, per germline. CDR3 in DNA: TGTGCCAGCAGCCAAGATCGGGACAGATTCTACGAGCAGTACTTC. Protein product: CASSQDRDRFYEQYF.

This clone was picked up a small number of times. The chain couples TRBV3-1 (or the pseudogene TRBV3-2) to TRBJ2-7; D perhaps matches TRBD1 (6 bases). Germline CDR1 LGHDT, CDR2 YNNKEL (reference sequence). This CDR3 has 16 amino acids. With 0 bases removed from V and 2 bases from J, the gap between germline ends came to 14 bases. CDR3 DNA: TGTGCCAGCAGCCAAGATGGGGGCCGGAGGACCTACGAGCAGTACTTC. Its translation is CASSQDGGRRTYEQYF.

The V call is TRBV19, the J call TRBJ1-3, with 8 bases fitting TRBD1. This CDR3 is built from 14 residues. J lost 8 bases, V lost 6 bases, and 9 bases had no gene match. Germline V lookup: CDR1 LNHDA, CDR2 SQIVND (reference sequence). The CDR3 is CASRARGRGDTIYF. The CDR3 DNA reads TGTGCCAGTAGGGCCAGGGGGCGCGGGGACACCATATATTTT.

This clone was picked up a small number of times. The chain joins TRBV2 to TRBJ2-2; 8 nucleotides agree with TRBD2. The germline CDR1 and CDR2 sequences are SNHLY and FYNNEI. The CDR3 loop spans 15 amino acids. The trim removed 6 bases at V and 5 bases at J, leaving 8 bases unmatched. The CDR3 sequence: CASRASGGGTGELFF. In DNA form, the CDR3 reads TGTGCCAGCAGGGCGAGCGGGGGCGGGACCGGGGAGCTGTTTTTT.

The V gene is TRBV24-1, the J gene TRBJ2-3; 9 bases align to TRBD2. Germline CDR1 KGHDR, CDR2 SFDVKD. The CDR3 has 15 residues. V shed 5 bases, J shed 1 base, and the junction held 3 bases outside the gene matches. The CDR3, as DNA: TGTGCCACCAGTGCCAGGACTAGCGGCACAGATACGCAGTATTTT. Protein: CATSARTSGTDTQYF.

This clone was seen a single time. The CDR3 DNA follows: TGTGCCAGCAGCTCTCTCTACAGGGGAAGTCCAGATACGCAGTATTTT. The encoded protein is CASSSLYRGSPDTQYF. This chain links TRBV7-9 with TRBJ2-3; 7 bases agree with TRBD1. Looked up from germline, CDR1 is SEHNR and CDR2 is FQNEAQ (reference sequence). This CDR3 is 16 amino acids long. J lost 4 bases, V lost 4 bases, and 11 bases had no gene match.

The chain has TRBV5-1 and TRBJ1-3; tentatively, D is TRBD1 (5 bases). V gave up 4 bases and J gave up 0 bases, with 11 bases separating them. Germline CDR1 reads SGHRS; CDR2 reads YFSETQ. The CDR3 contains 15 residues. The CDR3 protein is CASSGDFSSGNTIYF. CDR3 sequence (DNA): TGCGCCAGCAGCGGGGACTTCTCCTCTGGAAACACCATATATTTT.

The chain is built from TRBV14 and TRBJ1-2; tentative D call: TRBD1 (5 bases). CDR3 size: 13 residues. Trimming pared 2 bases from V and 5 bases from J, leaving 9 bases between. Germline-derived CDR1 and CDR2 are SGHDN and FVKESK. CDR3 bases: TGTGCCAGCAGCCAAATGGGGGGGTATGGCTACACCTTC. Translated: CASSQMGGYGYTF.

The table lists this clone with a count of one. The chain has TRBV11-2 and TRBJ2-1, with 9 nucleotides matching TRBD2. The V gene's germline CDR1 is SGHAT and CDR2 FQNNGV. CDR3 length: 15 amino acids. With V trimmed by 5 bases and J by 9 bases, 11 bases remained unmatched. The CDR3 DNA reads TGTGCCAGCAGCCCTAGACCCTTTAGCGGGAGTGAGCAGTTCTTC. Protein sequence: CASSPRPFSGSEQFF.

The chain uses TRBV5-6 and TRBJ2-1, with D perhaps TRBD2 (6 bases). This CDR3 region has 14 residues. V lost 5 bases, J lost 7 bases, and 16 bases lay in between. Germline V gene data show CDR1 as SGHDT and CDR2 as YYEEEE. CDR3 in DNA: TGTGCCAGCAGTCGTCCGGGAGCGTATAATGAGCAGTTCTTC. This sequence encodes CASSRPGAYNEQFF.